Listed below are T cell receptor beta chains from one sample, sequenced in a study of cytomegalovirus exposure and HLA in healthy donors. Clones were sequenced by immunoSEQ multiplex PCR, and TCRdb holds only the in-frame ones, with some missing. The data hold 150,000 to 200,000 clones, with roughly 81% observed a single time. The sequencing input was PBMCs. The receptors derive from a woman in her late teens or twenties in good health and CMV-seropositive. Both conserved end residues are part of each CDR3. D genes are given only for firm matches. The size field is filled for only some rows; it gives once, few, many or a size class.

TGTGCCAGCAGTTCTACAGGGGATGCGAACACTGAAGCTTTCTTT	CASSSTGDANTEAFF	TRBV5-5	TRBJ1-1	TRBD1	.
TGTGCCAGCAGTCGGGGGGGGGCGAACTACGAGCAGTACTTC	CASSRGGANYEQYF	TRBV6-5	TRBJ2-7	TRBD2	.
TGTGCCAGCAGCTACCGACTAGCGGGGGGGCGCGAGACCCAGTACTTC	CASSYRLAGGRETQYF	TRBV7-2	TRBJ2-5	TRBD2	.
TGTGCCAGCAGCCAACCCGACAGGGTGGGTGGCTACACCTTC	CASSQPDRVGGYTF	TRBV4-2	TRBJ1-2	TRBD1	.
TGTGCCAGCAGCCCGGTAAACACAGATACGCAGTATTTT	CASSPVNTDTQYF	TRBV7-8	TRBJ2-3	.	.
TGTGCCAGCAGCTTGGGTCTTGAGCAGTTCTTC	CASSLGLEQFF	TRBV5-6	TRBJ2-1	.	.
TGTGCCAGCAGCCAAACCCCCGGGACAGGGGGCTACGAGCAGTACTTC	CASSQTPGTGGYEQYF	TRBV4-2	TRBJ2-7	TRBD1	.
TGTGCCAGCAGCCATCTTCCCGGGACAGGGTCTGGAAACACCATATATTTT	CASSHLPGTGSGNTIYF	TRBV4-2	TRBJ1-3	TRBD1	.
TGTGCCAGCAGCGTAGGATGGGGGGGCCCCACTGAAGCTTTCTTT	CASSVGWGGPTEAFF	TRBV9	TRBJ1-1	.	.
TGTGCCAGCAGTGGGGCCGGGACAGCCTACGAGCAGTACTTC	CASSGAGTAYEQYF	TRBV27	TRBJ2-7	TRBD1	.
TGTGCCAGCAGCTTGGCGGGTAGCGGGGTGGAGCAGTACTTC	CASSLAGSGVEQYF	TRBV5-4	TRBJ2-7	TRBD2	.
TGTGCCAGCAGTCGCACAGAGGGCTACGAGCAGTACTTC	CASSRTEGYEQYF	TRBV6-5	TRBJ2-7	.	few
TGTGCCAGCAGCCGCCTCGGACAGAGCTCCTACAATGAGCAGTTCTTC	CASSRLGQSSYNEQFF	TRBV7-6	TRBJ2-1	.	.
TGTGCCAGCAGCTTGATAACAGGGGGTCGGGCCGGGGAGCTGTTTTTT	CASSLITGGRAGELFF	TRBV11-3	TRBJ2-2	TRBD1	.
TGTGCCAGCAGCCCATCGCGGAGCTCCTACAATGAGCAGTTCTTC	CASSPSRSSYNEQFF	TRBV11-2	TRBJ2-1	.	.
TGTGCCAGCAGCTTAATCGGTGGCGAGCAGTACTTC	CASSLIGGEQYF	TRBV13	TRBJ2-7	.	.
TGTGCCAGCAGCTTGAGGGCCGACACCGGGGAGCTGTTTTTT	CASSLRADTGELFF	TRBV7-3	TRBJ2-2	.	.
TGCGCCAGCAGCTGGGGGGTGGGTAATGAAAAACTGTTTTTT	CASSWGVGNEKLFF	TRBV5-1	TRBJ1-4	.	.
TGTGCCAGCAGCGTCACTCGGGGGGGCACAGATACGCAGTATTTT	CASSVTRGGTDTQYF	TRBV9	TRBJ2-3	TRBD2	.
TGCGCCAGCAGCTATAAAGGGGGACTAGACGGCGGGGAGACCCAGTACTTC	CASSYKGGLDGGETQYF	TRBV5-1	TRBJ2-5	TRBD2	.
TGTGCCAGCAGTCCAACGGACAGAGCTTTCTACGAGCAGTACTTC	CASSPTDRAFYEQYF	TRBV6-5	TRBJ2-7	.	few
TGCGCCAGCAGTGACATGCCCGTCAGCTCTGGAAACACCATATATTTT	CASSDMPVSSGNTIYF	TRBV10-2	TRBJ1-3	.	.
TGTGCCAGCAGGAGCGGGGGGGGGCGGGTGACCTCCTACAATGAGCAGTTCTTC	CASRSGGGRVTSYNEQFF	TRBV2	TRBJ2-1	TRBD2	few
TGTGCCAGCAGCGTATCCGGGACTGGACTAACGGATAATGAGCAGTTCTTC	CASSVSGTGLTDNEQFF	TRBV9	TRBJ2-1	.	.
TGTGCCAGCAGTTTAACAGGGGAAGGTGACACTGAAGCTTTCTTT	CASSLTGEGDTEAFF	TRBV25-1	TRBJ1-1	TRBD1	few
TGCGCCAGCAGCCAAGGTGGCAGCGCCTACGAGCAGTACTTC	CASSQGGSAYEQYF	TRBV4-1	TRBJ2-7	.	.
TGCGCCAGCAACCCATTAAACAGGGGCAATGAGCAGTTCTTC	CASNPLNRGNEQFF	TRBV5-1	TRBJ2-1	TRBD1	once
TGTGCCAGCAGCCGACCGCAGGATCACCCAGGGACCCAGTACTTC	CASSRPQDHPGTQYF	TRBV13	TRBJ2-5	.	.
TGTGCCAGCAGTTACTCTCCAGGATACACCGGGGAGCTGTTTTTT	CASSYSPGYTGELFF	TRBV6-5	TRBJ2-2	.	.
TGTGCTAGCAGAACACGGGACAGGGGGCGACCGACTGAAGCTTTCTTT	CASRTRDRGRPTEAFF	TRBV7-7	TRBJ1-1	TRBD1	.
TGTGCCAGCGCCCTAGCGGCAACAGATACGCAGTATTTT	CASALAATDTQYF	TRBV6-5	TRBJ2-3	TRBD2	.
TGCGCCAGCAGCCAATTTGTGGTAGCGGGGTTCGAGACCCAGTACTTC	CASSQFVVAGFETQYF	TRBV4-3	TRBJ2-5	TRBD2	.
TGTGCCACCAGCAGAACGCCTGCGGCGGGGGGGCACTACGAGCAGTACTTC	CATSRTPAAGGHYEQYF	TRBV15	TRBJ2-7	TRBD2	.
TGTGCCAGCAGCTTACAGACAGGGGGTGAAAAACTGTTTTTT	CASSLQTGGEKLFF	TRBV13	TRBJ1-4	TRBD1	.
TGCGCCAGCAGCTTGGCGGGACAGGGATACGAGCAGTACTTC	CASSLAGQGYEQYF	TRBV5-1	TRBJ2-7	TRBD1	.
TGTGCCAGCAGTTACCGACTGGACAGGGGGAATTCACCCCTCCACTTT	CASSYRLDRGNSPLHF	TRBV6-5	TRBJ1-6	TRBD1	.
TGTGCCAGCCAGGGGCCATCCTATAATTCACCCCTCCACTTT	CASQGPSYNSPLHF	TRBV7-8	TRBJ1-6	.	.
TGTGCCAGCAGCTACCTGGCAGGGGATTATGGCTACACCTTC	CASSYLAGDYGYTF	TRBV5-4	TRBJ1-2	.	.
TGTGCCAGCAGCCAAGATCCAGGGGACAGGGGACACACCATATATTTT	CASSQDPGDRGHTIYF	TRBV4-2	TRBJ1-3	TRBD1	.
TGTGCCAGCAGCGTAGGAGATTGGACCGCGGGTGGCTACACCTTC	CASSVGDWTAGGYTF	TRBV9	TRBJ1-2	.	.
TGTGCCAGCAGTTACTCGAAAATGGGCGACGAGCAGTACTTC	CASSYSKMGDEQYF	TRBV6-5	TRBJ2-7	.	.
TGTGCCAGCATAGGGGGGGGCTCCTACAATGAGCAGTTCTTC	CASIGGGSYNEQFF	TRBV28	TRBJ2-1	.	.
TGTGCCAGTACCTCACTAGCGGGGCTTTACAATGAGCAGTTCTTC	CASTSLAGLYNEQFF	TRBV19	TRBJ2-1	TRBD2	.
TGTGCCAGCAGCTTGAGTCGGGGGTCTGGAAACACCATATATTTT	CASSLSRGSGNTIYF	TRBV7-8	TRBJ1-3	.	.